This T cell receptor (beta chain) was sequenced in a study of Ad26.COV2.S vaccination and SARS-CoV-2 variants. Study-wide results and caveats: Vaccine and placebo groups showed comparable non-spike TCR breadth. There was a possibility that the TCR breadth and depth analyses underestimated total T cell responses. While placebo recipients had lower spike-specific TCR breadth, vaccine recipients had more.

V was shortened by 8 bases and J by 4 bases, with 12 bases between the two germline ends. CDR3 length: 13 amino acids. Germline CDR1 and CDR2: MNHEY and SVGAGI. For this clone: No antigen is known for it.

Method: immunoSEQ multiplex PCR; TCRdb's copy keeps in-frame clones and lacks some. The sample carries fewer than 55,000 clones, about 80% recorded once. This chain uses TRBV6-5 with TRBJ1-5; no firm D call. The origin of this receptor is a human donor who had recovered from COVID-19. The material was peripheral blood, obtained after recovery from COVID-19. The CDR3 here is CASRLSSNQPQHF. The CDR3 DNA reads TGTGCCAGCCGGCTTAGCAGTAATCAGCCCCAGCATTTT.